This T cell receptor (beta chain) derives from a study of blood T cell repertoires in COVID-19. Per the study methods: Amplification with reference gene primers provided the estimates of nucleated cell counts. TCRdb's table, derived via immunoSEQ multiplex PCR, lists solely in-frame clones and lacks some. V, J and clone size are taken as reported in that table, and D and trimming were inferred from the DNA itself. Of 50,000 or so clones listed, 85% to 90% are singletons. The CDR3 sequence is 15 residues long. CDR1 is MDHEN and CDR2 is SYDVKM in the germline V gene. Germline trimming cut 8 bases from V and 6 bases from J; bases unmatched to any gene: 12.

Sequences were obtained from peripheral blood. The chain couples TRBV28 to TRBJ1-5, with 8 bases identical to TRBD1. The receptor was derived from a human donor in a cohort sampled during active COVID-19. For the CDR3, the DNA is TGTGCCAGCCGCCCGGGGCAGGGGGCTTCTCAGCCCCAGCATTTT. It specifies CASRPGQGASQPQHF.